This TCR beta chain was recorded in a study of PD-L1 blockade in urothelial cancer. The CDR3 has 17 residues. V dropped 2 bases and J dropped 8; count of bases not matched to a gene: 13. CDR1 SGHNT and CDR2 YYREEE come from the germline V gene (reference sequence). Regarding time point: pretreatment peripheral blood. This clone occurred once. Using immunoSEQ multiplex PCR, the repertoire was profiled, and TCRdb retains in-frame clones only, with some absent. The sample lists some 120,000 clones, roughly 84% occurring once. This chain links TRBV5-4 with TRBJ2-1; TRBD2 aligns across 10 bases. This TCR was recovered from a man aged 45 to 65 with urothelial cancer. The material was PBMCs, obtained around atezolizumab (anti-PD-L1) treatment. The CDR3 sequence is CASSFLTASSGSDEQFF. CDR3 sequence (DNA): TGTGCCAGCAGCTTCCTCACGGCGTCTAGCGGGAGTGATGAGCAGTTCTTC. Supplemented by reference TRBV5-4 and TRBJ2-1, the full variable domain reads ETGVTQSPTHLIKTRGQQVTLRCSSQSGHNTVSWYQQALGQGPQFIFQYYREEENGRGNFPPRFSGLQFPNYSSELNVNALELDDSALYLCASSFLTASSGSDEQFFGPGTRLTVL.